This is a list of T cell receptor beta chains from one sample in a study of tumor-infiltrating lymphocytes in primary liver carcinoma. TCRdb reanalysed the multiplex PCR reads using MiXCR and keeps one entry per CDR3 protein. This sample has some 95,000 distinct CDR3 sequences, with around 68% found just once. Sequenced input: tumor-adjacent normal liver tissue. The receptors here all came from a man in his forties or fifties with primary liver carcinoma and hepatitis B virus infection. CDR3s leave out the opening cysteine and the closing phenylalanine or tryptophan.

v_gene	CDR3aa
TRBV29-1	SVGTASNTGELF
TRBV23-1	ASSQSDRVGTDTQY
TRBV6-5	ACSFTGAGNEKLF
TRBV11-2	ASSLDESGSLYEQY
TRBV6-6	DSRGGIRTDTQY
TRBV11-1	ASNRTGGISGNIIY
TRBV6-5	ASTPWGPISSYNSPLH
TRBV6-1	ASSDWYEQY
TRBV6-6	ASSLLIREGLETQY
TRBV4-1	ASSVATYGNEQF
TRBV20-1	SAPGQLIYEQY
TRBV28	ASSLSRGIGSFSDEQY
TRBV4-2	TSSQDYLVSGNEQF
TRBV7-9	ASSPCGGYSYEQY
TRBV7-9	ASSYGTGNTEAF
TRBV7-9	ASSLVPESQETQY
TRBV7-9	ASSSTAGPGVNGQF
TRBV5-4	ASSLGLAGGVGETQY
TRBV6-1	ASRDNSCEQY